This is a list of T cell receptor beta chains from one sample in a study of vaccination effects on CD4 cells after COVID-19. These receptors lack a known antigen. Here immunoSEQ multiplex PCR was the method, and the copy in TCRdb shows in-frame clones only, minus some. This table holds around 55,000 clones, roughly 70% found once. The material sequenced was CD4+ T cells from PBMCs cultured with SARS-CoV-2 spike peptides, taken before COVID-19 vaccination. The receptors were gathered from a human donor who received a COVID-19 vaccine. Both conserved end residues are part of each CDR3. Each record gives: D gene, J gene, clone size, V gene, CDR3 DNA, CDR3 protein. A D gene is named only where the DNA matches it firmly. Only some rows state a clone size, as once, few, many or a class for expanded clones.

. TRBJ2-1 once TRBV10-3 TGTGCCATCAGTGAGAGTGTGGGGGCAGGAGGGGATGAGCAGTTCTTC CAISESVGAGGDEQFF
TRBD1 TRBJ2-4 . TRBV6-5 TGTGCCAGCAGTTTGACAGGGGCCAAAAACATTCAGTACTTC CASSLTGAKNIQYF
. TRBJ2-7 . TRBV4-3 TGCGCCAGCAGCCAAGATTTGGTAGGGGGGAACGAGCAGTACTTC CASSQDLVGGNEQYF
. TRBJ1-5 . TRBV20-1 TGCAGTGCTAGTGAGGTTAATCAGCCCCAGCATTTT CSASEVNQPQHF
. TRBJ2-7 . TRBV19 TGTGCCAGTAGTAGGACAGAGGCCTACGAGCAGTACTTC CASSRTEAYEQYF
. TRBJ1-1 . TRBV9 TGTGCCAGCAGCGTAGGCCCAGGGGCGAACACTGAAGCTTTCTTT CASSVGPGANTEAFF
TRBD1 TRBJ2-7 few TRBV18 TGTGCCAGCTCACTCGGACAGGGAGATCCCTACGAGCAGTACTTC CASSLGQGDPYEQYF
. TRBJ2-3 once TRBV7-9 TGTGCCAGCAGCCAAACAGGGTGGACAGATACGCAGTATTTT CASSQTGWTDTQYF
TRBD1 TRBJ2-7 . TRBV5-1 TGCGCCAGCAGCCTTGTCGGGACAGGGGGAAGCGAGCAGTACTTC CASSLVGTGGSEQYF
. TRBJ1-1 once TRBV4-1 TGCGCCAGCAGCCTTACCAGGGGCCAGGGCGACTATTTGAACACTGAAGCTTTCTTT CASSLTRGQGDYLNTEAFF
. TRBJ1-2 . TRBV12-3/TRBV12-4 TGTGCCAGCAGAACCGACCCGGAGGGCTACACCTTC CASRTDPEGYTF
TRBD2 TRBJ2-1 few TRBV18 TGTGCCAGCTCACCACCAAGGAGTCTGCTAGCGGGGGACAATGAGCAGTTCTTC CASSPPRSLLAGDNEQFF
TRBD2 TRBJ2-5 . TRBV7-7 TGTGCTAGCAGCTTAGAGCCCTTAACTAGCGGGTTAGAGACCCAGTACTTC CASSLEPLTSGLETQYF
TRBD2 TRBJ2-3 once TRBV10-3 TGTGCCATCAGTATTAGCGGGGGGGTTGGGGATACGCAGTATTTT CAISISGGVGDTQYF
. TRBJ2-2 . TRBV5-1 TGCGCCAGCAGCTTGGACGGACAGAGAGGGACCGGGGAGCTGTTTTTT CASSLDGQRGTGELFF
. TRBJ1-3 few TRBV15 TGTGCCACCAGCAGAGGGCTCTCTGGAAACACCATATATTTT CATSRGLSGNTIYF
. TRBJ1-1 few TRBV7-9 TGTGCCAGCAAAAGACAGGACACTGAAGCTTTCTTT CASKRQDTEAFF
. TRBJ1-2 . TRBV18 TGTGCCAGCTCACCCGAGCAGGGGAAGGGCTATGGCTACACCTTC CASSPEQGKGYGYTF
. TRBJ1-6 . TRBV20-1 TGCAGTGCTAGTCGGGAGCCGGGTTCACCCCTCCACTTT CSASREPGSPLHF
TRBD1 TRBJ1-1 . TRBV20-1 TGCAGTGCTAGGGGACAGGGGGCTTTCTTT CSARGQGAFF
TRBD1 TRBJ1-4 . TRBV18 TGTGCCAGCTCACCATACGGACAGGGGGGAGAAAAACTGTTTTTT CASSPYGQGGEKLFF
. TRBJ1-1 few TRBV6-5 TGTGCCAGCAGGGGAACCGGGAACACTGAAGCTTTCTTT CASRGTGNTEAFF
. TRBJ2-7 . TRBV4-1 TGCGCCAGCAGCCGCGTAGCGACGGGGACCTCCTACGAGCAGTACTTC CASSRVATGTSYEQYF
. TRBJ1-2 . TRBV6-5 TGTGCCAGCAGTTACTTGGGGCACGATGGCTACACCTTC CASSYLGHDGYTF
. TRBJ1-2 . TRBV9 TGTGCCAGCAGCGTAGCCGTCCAGGATGGCTACACCTTC CASSVAVQDGYTF
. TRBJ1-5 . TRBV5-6 TGTGCCAGCACCTTGACGGGGGCCGGGGGTCAGCCCCAGCATTTT CASTLTGAGGQPQHF